This T cell receptor beta chain is from a study of blood T cell repertoires in COVID-19. Germline-derived CDR1 and CDR2 are KGHSH and LQKENI. CDR3 length: 14 residues. V dropped 6 bases and J dropped 7; count of bases not matched to a gene: 9. TCRdb's copy holds only in-frame clones and misses some; the assay was immunoSEQ multiplex PCR. The sample carries over 25,000 clones, under 90% recorded once. This chain links TRBV18 with TRBJ1-5, with 7 nucleotides matching TRBD1. The sequence came from an elderly woman with acute or convalescent COVID-19. Material: peripheral blood. The CDR3 reads CASSLGQLPQPQHF. As DNA, the CDR3 is TGTGCCAGCTCGTTGGGACAGCTCCCCCAGCCCCAGCATTTT.